The T cell receptor (beta chain) described here comes from a study of blood T cell repertoires in COVID-19. About the research overall: Donors in the United States, Italy and Spain gave samples during acute or convalescent COVID-19.

The CDR3 consists of 14 residues. Germline CDR1 and CDR2: KGHSH and LQKENI. V was shortened by 2 bases and J by 7 bases, with 12 bases between the two germline ends. This table comes from immunoSEQ multiplex PCR, and its TCRdb copy is limited to in-frame clones, with some not included. The table records approximately 290,000 clones, nearly 90% of them present only once. The sequenced sample consisted of peripheral blood. The chain uses TRBV18 and TRBJ1-5; D gene unclear. This receptor was taken from a woman in her 30s with COVID-19, enrolled during active disease. The CDR3 coding sequence is TGTGCCAGCTCACCAATAGAGGGTGGACAGCCCCAGCATTTT. Translated: CASSPIEGGQPQHF.